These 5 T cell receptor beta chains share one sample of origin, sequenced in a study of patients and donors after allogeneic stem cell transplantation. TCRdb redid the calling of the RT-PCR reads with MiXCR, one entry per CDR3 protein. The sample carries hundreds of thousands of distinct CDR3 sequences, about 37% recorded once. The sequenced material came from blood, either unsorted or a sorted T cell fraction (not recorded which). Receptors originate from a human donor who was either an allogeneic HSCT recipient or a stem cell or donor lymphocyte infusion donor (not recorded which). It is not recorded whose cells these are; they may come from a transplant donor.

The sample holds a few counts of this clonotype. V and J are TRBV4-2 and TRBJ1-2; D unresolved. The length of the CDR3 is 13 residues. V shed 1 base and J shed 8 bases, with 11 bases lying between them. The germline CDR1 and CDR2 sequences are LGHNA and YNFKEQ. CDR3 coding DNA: TGTGCCAGCAGCCAAGGAGTAGACTGGGGCTACACCTTC. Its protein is CASSQGVDWGYTF.

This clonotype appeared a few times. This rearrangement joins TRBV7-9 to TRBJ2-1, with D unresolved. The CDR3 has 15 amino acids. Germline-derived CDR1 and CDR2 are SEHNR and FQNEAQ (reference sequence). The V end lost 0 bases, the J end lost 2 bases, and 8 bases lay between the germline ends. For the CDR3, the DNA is TGTGCCAGCAGCTTAGCTGTACACCCCTACAATGAGCAGTTCTTC. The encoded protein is CASSLAVHPYNEQFF.

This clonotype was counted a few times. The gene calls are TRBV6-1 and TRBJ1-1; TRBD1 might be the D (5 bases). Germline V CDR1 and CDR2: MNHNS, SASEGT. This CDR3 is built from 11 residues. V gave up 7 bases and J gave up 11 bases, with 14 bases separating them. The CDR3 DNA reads TGTGCCAGCATCCCGGCGGGGCACGCTTTCTTT. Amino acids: CASIPAGHAFF.

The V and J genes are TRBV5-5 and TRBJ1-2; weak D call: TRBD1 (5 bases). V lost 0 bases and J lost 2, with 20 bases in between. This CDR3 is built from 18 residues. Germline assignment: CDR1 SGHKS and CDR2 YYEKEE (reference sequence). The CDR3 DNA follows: TGTGCCAGCAGCTTGGCCGGGGGACGCCCCGGGCGAAACTATGGCTACACCTTC. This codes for CASSLAGGRPGRNYGYTF.

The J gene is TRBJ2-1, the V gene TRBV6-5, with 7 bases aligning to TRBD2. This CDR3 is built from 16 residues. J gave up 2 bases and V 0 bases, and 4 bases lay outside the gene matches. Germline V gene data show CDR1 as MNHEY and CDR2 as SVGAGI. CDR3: CASSYSSSGTYNEQFF. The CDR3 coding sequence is TGTGCCAGCAGTTACTCGTCGAGCGGGACCTACAATGAGCAGTTCTTC.